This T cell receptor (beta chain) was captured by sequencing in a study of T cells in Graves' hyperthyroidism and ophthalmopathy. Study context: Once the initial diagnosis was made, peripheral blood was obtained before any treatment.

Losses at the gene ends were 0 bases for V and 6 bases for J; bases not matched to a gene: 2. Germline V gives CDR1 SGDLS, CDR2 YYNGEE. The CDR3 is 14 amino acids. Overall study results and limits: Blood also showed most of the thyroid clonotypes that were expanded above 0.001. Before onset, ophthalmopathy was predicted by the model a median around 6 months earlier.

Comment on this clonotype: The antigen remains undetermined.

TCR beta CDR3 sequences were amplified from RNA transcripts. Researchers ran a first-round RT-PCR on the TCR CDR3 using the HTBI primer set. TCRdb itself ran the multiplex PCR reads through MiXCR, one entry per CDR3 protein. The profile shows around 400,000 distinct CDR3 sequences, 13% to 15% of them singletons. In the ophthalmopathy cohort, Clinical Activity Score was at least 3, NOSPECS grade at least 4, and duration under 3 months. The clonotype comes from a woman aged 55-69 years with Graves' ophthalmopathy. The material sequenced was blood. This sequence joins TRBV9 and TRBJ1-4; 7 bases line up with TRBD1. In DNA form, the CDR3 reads TGTGCCAGCAGCGTAGGGGACAGCCATGAAAAACTGTTTTTT. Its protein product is CASSVGDSHEKLFF. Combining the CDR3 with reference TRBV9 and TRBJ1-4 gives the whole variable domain DSGVTQTPKHLITATGQRVTLRCSPRSGDLSVYWYQQSLDQGLQFLIQYYNGEERAKGNILERFSAQQFPDLHSELNLSSLELGDSALYFCASSVGDSHEKLFFGSGTQLSVL.